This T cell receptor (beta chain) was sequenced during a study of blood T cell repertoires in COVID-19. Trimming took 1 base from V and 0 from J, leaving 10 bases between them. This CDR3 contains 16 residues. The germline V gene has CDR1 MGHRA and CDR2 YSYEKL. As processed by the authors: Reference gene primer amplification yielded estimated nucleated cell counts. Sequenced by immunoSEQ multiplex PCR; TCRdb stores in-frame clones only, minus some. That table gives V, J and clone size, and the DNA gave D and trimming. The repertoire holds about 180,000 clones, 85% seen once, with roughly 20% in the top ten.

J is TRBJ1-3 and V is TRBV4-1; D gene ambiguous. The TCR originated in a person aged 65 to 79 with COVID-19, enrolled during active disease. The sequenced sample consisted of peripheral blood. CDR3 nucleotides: TGCGCCAGCAGCCAAGGGGTAGGGAGCTCTGGAAACACCATATATTTT. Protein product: CASSQGVGSSGNTIYF.